The 27 T cell receptor beta chains below all came from one sample that was sequenced in a study of T cells in Graves' hyperthyroidism and ophthalmopathy. From RNA transcripts, TCR beta CDR3 regions were amplified. The HTBI primer set drove a first-round RT-PCR of the TCR CDR3. In TCRdb, the multiplex PCR reads were re-called with MiXCR into one record per CDR3 protein. The sample has about half a million distinct CDR3 sequences, roughly a quarter seen once. Sequencing was carried out using blood. These receptors originate from a woman in her twenties or thirties with Graves' ophthalmopathy.

This clonotype was seen many times. The chain combines TRBV7-2 with TRBJ2-5; 16 bases fit TRBD2. Germline trimming cut 3 bases from V and 2 bases from J; bases unmatched to any gene: 0. Per germline, CDR1 SGHTA and CDR2 FQGNSA. The CDR3 has 16 amino acids. CDR3 DNA sequence: TGTGCCAGCAGCTTGGGACTAGCGGGGGGGCAAGAGACCCAGTACTTC. Translating gives CASSLGLAGGQETQYF.

This clonotype was counted between two and nine times. CDR3 protein: CASSSGTGGYNEQFF. The CDR3 nucleotides read TGTGCCAGCAGTTCCGGGACAGGGGGATACAATGAGCAGTTCTTC. The chain couples TRBV6-2 or TRBV6-3 to TRBJ2-1; TRBD1 agrees at 11 bases. The CDR3 is 15 amino acids. The ends lost 4 bases at V and 4 bases at J; junction bases unmatched: 3. Germline lookup yields CDR1 MNHEY and CDR2 SVGEGT.

The gene calls are TRBV2 and TRBJ2-7, with unresolved D. Deletions cut 3 bases from V and 0 bases from J, with 6 bases between. From germline, CDR1 is SNHLY and CDR2 FYNNEI. The CDR3 covers 13 residues. The CDR3 sequence is CASSDKRSYEQYF. CDR3 DNA: TGTGCCAGCAGTGATAAGCGCTCCTACGAGCAGTACTTC.

In this sample, this clonotype turned up many times. The V call is TRBV28, the J call TRBJ1-2, with TRBD1 matching 7 bases. Unmatched junction bases numbered 11, after V lost 10 bases and J lost 3 bases. The V gene's germline CDR1 is MDHEN and CDR2 SYDVKM. The length of the CDR3 is 14 residues. The CDR3 nucleotides are TGTGCCACCAGAGACAGGGAGGGCCACTATGGCTACACCTTC. This encodes CATRDREGHYGYTF.

This clonotype was counted ten times or more. The CDR3 nucleotides are TGTGCCAGCAGCCAAGAGGGCGAGACAGGGGCCCTGGAGACCCAGTACTTC. It translates to CASSQEGETGALETQYF. The chain employs TRBV3-1 and TRBJ2-5; TRBD1 matches 8 bases. This CDR3 contains 17 residues. The germline gives CDR1 LGHDT, CDR2 YNNKEL (reference sequence). Unmatched junction bases numbered 11, after V lost 0 bases and J lost 5 bases.

This clonotype was seen ten or more times. CDR3 sequence (DNA): TGTGCCAGCAGACACACGGGGGTAGGGGCTTTCTTT. This encodes CASRHTGVGAFF. The genes are TRBV6-5 and TRBJ1-1; TRBD1 might be the D (5 bases). The CDR3 contains 12 residues. V lost 6 bases and J lost 11, with 16 bases in between. CDR1 and CDR2 from the germline V gene are MNHEY and SVGAGI.

The genes are TRBV20-1 and TRBJ2-5, with no clear D. The germline V gene encodes CDR1 DFQATT and CDR2 SNEGSKA (reference sequence). This CDR3 spans 11 amino acids. The V gene lost 3 bases and the J gene lost 5 bases, with 7 bases spanning the gap. The CDR3 DNA sequence: TGCAGTGCTAGGGCCGGGGAGACCCAGTACTTC. This translates into CSARAGETQYF.

This clonotype came up many times. The chain couples TRBV6-5 to TRBJ1-1; TRBD1 might be the D (6 bases). Germline CDR1 reads MNHEY; CDR2 reads SVGAGI. The V gene lost 2 bases and the J gene lost 6 bases, with 16 bases spanning the gap. This CDR3 has 15 amino acids. The CDR3 DNA reads as TGTGCCAGCAGTTACCGAACGACCGGGACATCTGAAGCTTTCTTT. Translated: CASSYRTTGTSEAFF.

This sequence joins TRBV20-1 and TRBJ2-7; D not resolved. The CDR3 has 14 residues. Per germline, CDR1 DFQATT and CDR2 SNEGSKA (reference sequence). V was trimmed by 3 bases and J by 0 bases, leaving 12 bases between them. The CDR3 region is CSARGFPPSYEQYF. CDR3 nucleotides: TGCAGTGCTAGGGGTTTCCCTCCCTCCTACGAGCAGTACTTC.

This clonotype was counted many times. This chain uses TRBV7-2 with TRBJ1-5; D remains unclear. This CDR3 region has 15 residues. Looked up from germline, CDR1 is SGHTA and CDR2 is FQGNSA. V was trimmed by 1 base and J by 1 base, leaving 8 bases between them. The CDR3: CASSLGSRSNQPQHF. DNA for the CDR3: TGTGCCAGCAGCTTAGGAAGTCGAAGCAATCAGCCCCAGCATTTT. The full variable domain, completed using reference TRBV7-2 and TRBJ1-5, is GAGVSQSPSNKVTEKGKDVELRCDPISGHTALYWYRQSLGQGLEFLIYFQGNSAPDKSGLPSDRFSAERTGGSVSTLTIQRTQQEDSAVYLCASSLGSRSNQPQHFGDGTRLSIL.

Many counts were recorded for this clonotype. In nucleotides, the CDR3 is TGTGCCAGCAGTTACAGGGAAACCTACGAGCAGTACTTC. Amino acid sequence: CASSYRETYEQYF. The J gene is TRBJ2-7, the V gene TRBV6-2 or TRBV6-3; D remains ambiguous. This CDR3 comprises 13 residues. Trimming stripped 2 bases from V and 2 bases from J, with 7 bases between. Looked up from germline, CDR1 is MNHEY and CDR2 is SVGEGT.

This clonotype was recorded at least ten times. The V gene is TRBV20-1, the J gene TRBJ1-5; no clear D gene. This CDR3 is 12 amino acids long. Germline V gene lookup returns CDR1 DFQATT and CDR2 SNEGSKA (reference sequence). The V end lost 3 bases, the J end lost 4 bases, and 7 bases lay between the germline ends. The CDR3 DNA is TGCAGTGCTAGGGGGTGGAATCAGCCCCAGCATTTT. Translation gives CSARGWNQPQHF.

V gene TRBV11-2 combines with J gene TRBJ1-1; D is possibly TRBD1 (5 bases). Germline CDR1 reads SGHAT; CDR2 reads FQNNGV. This CDR3 comprises 15 residues. V gave up 3 bases and J gave up 0 bases, with 11 bases separating them. In DNA form, the CDR3 reads TGTGCCAGCAGCTTTTGGACAAAAATGAACACTGAAGCTTTCTTT. It translates to CASSFWTKMNTEAFF.

There are many counts of this clonotype. The chain recombines TRBV6-1 with TRBJ2-5, with D tentatively TRBD1 (5 bases). The CDR3 covers 13 residues. Deletions cut 4 bases from V and 5 bases from J, with 11 bases between. Per germline, CDR1 MNHNS and CDR2 SASEGT. The CDR3 spells CASSVDSVETQYF. The CDR3 region has the DNA TGTGCCAGCAGTGTTGACAGCGTGGAGACCCAGTACTTC.

Ten or more counts support this clonotype. This chain joins TRBV29-1 and TRBJ1-1, with 10 bases aligning to TRBD1. CDR1 is SQVTM and CDR2 is ANQGSEA in the germline V gene. Losses at the gene ends were 6 bases for V and 1 base for J; bases not matched to a gene: 8. The CDR3 is made up of 15 amino acids. CDR3 sequence reads: CSVAGTGDENTEAFF. The CDR3, as DNA: TGCAGCGTAGCCGGGACAGGGGATGAGAACACTGAAGCTTTCTTT.

In this sample, this clonotype turned up many times. The chain links TRBV29-1 to TRBJ2-5; 9 bases are shared with TRBD1. Germline V CDR1 and CDR2: SQVTM, ANQGSEA. Trimming took 3 bases from V and 2 from J; bases not matched to a gene: 10. The CDR3 loop spans 16 amino acids. The chain's CDR3 is CSVELAGQGPQETQYF. The CDR3 nucleotides read TGCAGCGTTGAGTTGGCGGGACAGGGTCCACAAGAGACCCAGTACTTC. The whole variable domain, filled in from reference TRBV29-1 and TRBJ2-5, reads SAVISQKPSRDICQRGTSLTIQCQVDSQVTMMFWYRQQPGQSLTLIATANQGSEATYESGFVIDKFPISRPNLTFSTLTVSNMSPEDSSIYLCSVELAGQGPQETQYFGPGTRLLVL.

This clonotype appeared a few times. As DNA, the CDR3 is TGCGCCAGCAGTGAATCGGGGAAGGACACTGAAGCTTTCTTT. It is translated as CASSESGKDTEAFF. This chain links TRBV10-1 with TRBJ1-1; no definite D call. The CDR3 spans 14 residues. V was trimmed by 3 bases and J by 3 bases, leaving 11 bases between them. Germline CDR1 WNHNN, CDR2 SYGVQD (reference sequence).

This clonotype was observed many times. The rearrangement uses TRBV6-2 or TRBV6-3 and TRBJ1-2; tentative D call: TRBD1 (6 bases). Per germline, CDR1 MNHEY and CDR2 SVGEGT. V shed 6 bases and J shed 6 bases, with 17 bases lying between them. The CDR3 consists of 14 residues. CDR3 region: CASSILQGLDGYTF. In DNA, the CDR3 is TGTGCCAGCAGCATCCTACAGGGTCTGGATGGCTACACCTTC.

The chain combines TRBV30 with TRBJ1-3; D remains ambiguous. Trimming cost V 3 bases and J 7 bases, with 10 bases left between them. Germline CDR1 reads GTSNPN; CDR2 reads SVGIG (reference sequence). This CDR3 contains 12 residues. Here the CDR3 DNA reads TGTGCCTGGAGCCTTGGGGAGAACACCATATATTTT. Residues: CAWSLGENTIYF.

This clonotype showed up just a few times. The rearrangement uses TRBV6-2 or TRBV6-3 and TRBJ2-5; 9 bases are shared with TRBD1. The CDR3 totals 15 residues. Germline CDR1 is MNHEY and CDR2 is SVGEGT. The V segment lost 2 bases and the J segment 5 bases; nucleotides outside the gene matches: 6. The CDR3 DNA follows: TGTGCCAGCAGTTACGGGACAGGGCCGGCGGAGACCCAGTACTTC. This codes for CASSYGTGPAETQYF.

This clonotype was seen only a few times. This chain connects TRBV11-2 to TRBJ1-6, with a tentative D call TRBD1 (6 bases). Trimming removed 5 bases from V and 7 bases from J, with 12 bases in between. The CDR3 is 14 amino acids. Germline V gene sequence: CDR1 SGHAT, CDR2 FQNNGV. This CDR3 is CASSPGQQNSPLHF. CDR3 DNA: TGTGCCAGCAGCCCCGGACAGCAGAATTCACCCCTCCACTTT.

This clonotype was detected ten times or more. The chain employs TRBV7-9 and TRBJ1-1, with 7 bases identical to TRBD1. CDR1 is SEHNR, CDR2 FQNEAQ, per germline (reference sequence). The CDR3 is made up of 15 amino acids. With 3 bases clipped from V and 2 bases from J, the junction kept 6 bases outside the gene matches. Here the CDR3 DNA reads TGTGCCAGCAGCTTGAACAGGGGCCTAAACACTGAAGCTTTCTTT. It translates to CASSLNRGLNTEAFF. The full variable domain, completed using reference TRBV7-9 and TRBJ1-1, is DTGVSQNPRHKITKRGQNVTFRCDPISEHNRLYWYRQTLGQGPEFLTYFQNEAQLEKSRLLSDRFSAERPKGSFSTLEIQRTEQGDSAMYLCASSLNRGLNTEAFFGQGTRLTVV.

This chain uses TRBV6-1 with TRBJ1-2; no firm D call. CDR3 length equals 17 residues. In germline, CDR1 is MNHNS, CDR2 SASEGT. V lost 0 bases to trimming and J lost 5 bases, with 19 bases between them. CDR3 sequence: CASSEALNPRRSYGYTF. CDR3 DNA: TGTGCCAGCAGTGAAGCGCTCAACCCGAGGCGGTCTTATGGCTACACCTTC.

This clonotype was counted a single time. The chain has TRBV11-2 and TRBJ2-2; D is unresolved. V shed 5 bases and J shed 3 bases, with 16 bases lying between them. Germline values: CDR1 SGHAT, CDR2 FQNNGV. CDR3 length: 16 amino acids. The CDR3 nucleotides are TGTGCCAGCAGCGCTCGACACGGGTCGGACACCGGGGAGCTGTTTTTT. Encoded protein: CASSARHGSDTGELFF.

This clonotype has more than one count but fewer than ten. CDR3 sequence reads: CASSVDGQLNTGELFF. DNA of the CDR3: TGTGCCAGCAGCGTAGACGGACAGTTGAACACCGGGGAGCTGTTTTTT. V usage is TRBV9 and J usage is TRBJ2-2, with D possibly matching TRBD1 (6 bases). The CDR3 has 16 residues. Germline CDR1 is SGDLS and CDR2 is YYNGEE. Trimming shortened V by 0 bases and J by 1 base, and 10 bases separated the two germline ends.

This clonotype was observed at least ten times. The chain is built from TRBV5-1 and TRBJ2-7; TRBD1 aligns across 7 bases. Looked up from germline, CDR1 is SGHRS and CDR2 is YFSETQ. The ends lost 0 bases at V and 3 bases at J; junction bases unmatched: 9. The CDR3 runs to 16 residues. CDR3 nucleotide sequence: TGCGCCAGCAGCTTGGGACAGGGTTTGGGTCACTACGAGCAGTACTTC. It encodes CASSLGQGLGHYEQYF.

This clonotype was observed at least ten times. This sequence joins TRBV6-2 or TRBV6-3 and TRBJ2-7; 12 bases are a match to TRBD2. The CDR3 sequence is 15 residues long. J lost 6 bases, V lost 6 bases, and 9 bases had no gene match. Germline CDR1 MNHEY, CDR2 SVGEGT. The DNA for the CDR3 is TGTGCCAGCAGGCCCCTAGCGGGGGGGCTTCGCGAGCAGTACTTC. Protein product: CASRPLAGGLREQYF.